This T cell receptor beta chain was identified in a study of CD8 T cells in Susac syndrome. The V end was cut by 0 bases, the J end by 9 bases, with 18 bases between. The CDR3 sequence is 16 residues long. Germline CDR1 LGHNA, CDR2 YSLEER. An input of about 0.5 to 1 ug of RNA was subjected to reverse transcription using random hexamers. TCRdb processed the immunoSEQ multiplex PCR reads anew with MiXCR; each CDR3 protein has one entry. The repertoire holds some 22,000 distinct CDR3 sequences, more than 85% seen once, with roughly 0.28% in the top ten. This clonotype originated in a human donor in good health. The rearrangement uses TRBV4-3 and TRBJ1-5, with D unresolved. Sequencing was performed on CD8+ T cells from PBMCs. As DNA, the CDR3 is TGCGCCAGCAGCCAAGAGAGGAACATAGGTATTTGGCCCCAGCATTTT. Residues: CASSQERNIGIWPQHF.